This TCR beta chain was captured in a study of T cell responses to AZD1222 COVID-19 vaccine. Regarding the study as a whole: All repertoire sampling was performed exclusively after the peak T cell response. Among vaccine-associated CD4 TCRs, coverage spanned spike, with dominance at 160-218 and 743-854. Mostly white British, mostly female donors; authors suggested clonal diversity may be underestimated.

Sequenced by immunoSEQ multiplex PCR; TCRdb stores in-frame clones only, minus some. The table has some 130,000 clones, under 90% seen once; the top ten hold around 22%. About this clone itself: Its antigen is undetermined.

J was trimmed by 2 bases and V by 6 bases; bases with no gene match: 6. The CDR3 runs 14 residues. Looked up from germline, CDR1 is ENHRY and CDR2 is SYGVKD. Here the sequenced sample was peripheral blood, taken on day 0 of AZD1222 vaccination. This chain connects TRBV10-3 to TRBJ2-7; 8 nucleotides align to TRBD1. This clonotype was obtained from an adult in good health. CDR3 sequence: CAIRGDRGTYEQYF. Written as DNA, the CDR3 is TGTGCCATCAGAGGCGACAGGGGCACCTACGAGCAGTACTTC.